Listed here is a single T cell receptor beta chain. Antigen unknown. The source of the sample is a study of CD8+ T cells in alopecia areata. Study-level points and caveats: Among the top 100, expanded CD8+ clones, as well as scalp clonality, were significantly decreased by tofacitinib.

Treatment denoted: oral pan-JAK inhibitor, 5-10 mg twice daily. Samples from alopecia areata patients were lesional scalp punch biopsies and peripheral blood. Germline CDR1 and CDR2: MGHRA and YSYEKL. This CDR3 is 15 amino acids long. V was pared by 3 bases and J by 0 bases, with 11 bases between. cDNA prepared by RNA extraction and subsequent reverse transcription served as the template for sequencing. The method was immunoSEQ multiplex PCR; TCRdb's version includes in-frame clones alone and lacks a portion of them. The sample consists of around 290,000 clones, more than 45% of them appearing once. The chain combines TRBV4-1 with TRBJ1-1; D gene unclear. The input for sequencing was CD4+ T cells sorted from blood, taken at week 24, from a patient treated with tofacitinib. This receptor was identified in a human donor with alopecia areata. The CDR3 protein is CASSQTQEMNTEAFF. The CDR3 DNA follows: TGCGCCAGCAGCCAGACCCAGGAAATGAACACTGAAGCTTTCTTT.